This T cell receptor (beta chain) was profiled in a study of blood T cell repertoires in COVID-19. Per the study methods: Amplification from reference gene primers served as the basis for estimated nucleated cell counts. Method: immunoSEQ multiplex PCR; TCRdb's copy keeps in-frame clones and lacks some. That table is the source of V, J and clone size, and D and trimming were worked out from the DNA. The repertoire holds about 180,000 clones, with around 86% as singletons. Trimming at V came to 6 bases and at J to 7 bases, leaving 3 bases not matched to a gene. The CDR3 covers 13 residues. The chain links TRBV12-3 or TRBV12-4 to TRBJ1-6; 7 bases match TRBD1. Input material: peripheral blood. This sequence originates from a man aged 50 or older with active or convalescent COVID-19. The DNA for the CDR3 is TGTGCCAGCAGGGGACAGCTGAATTCACCCCTCCACTTT. Protein: CASRGQLNSPLHF.